This T cell receptor (beta chain) derives from a study of CD8 T cells in ankylosing spondylitis. This clonotype was seen more than once but under ten times. Antigen unknown. V was clipped by 4 bases and J by 8 bases, with 14 bases between them. This CDR3 contains 13 residues. Germline V gene lookup returns CDR1 MNHNS and CDR2 SASEGT. Study-level findings and limits: Disease-linked clones had a CD8+ phenotype and relatively low frequency in peripheral blood. A motif in TCR beta, a set of several highly homologous variants, appeared characteristic of ankylosing spondylitis blood.

Generation of TCR beta libraries employed quantitative 5'-RACE incorporating molecular barcodes. Each CDR3 protein gets one entry after TCRdb re-called the 5' RACE reads with MiXCR. Of about 250,000 distinct CDR3 sequences in the sample, over 15% were seen once. The rearrangement uses TRBV6-1 and TRBJ1-1; D is uncertain. The source of this sequence is a male donor with ankylosing spondylitis or in good health (not recorded which). The sample taken for sequencing was blood, either unsorted or a sorted T cell fraction (not recorded which). The CDR3 loop is CASSAPISTEAFF. CDR3 coding DNA: TGTGCCAGCAGTGCCCCCATTTCGACAGAAGCTTTCTTT.